These 18 T cell receptor beta chains came from one sample sequenced in a study of blood T cell repertoires in COVID-19. Sequencing was performed with immunoSEQ multiplex PCR; in TCRdb, only in-frame clones are kept and a portion is missing. The table records some 180,000 clones, roughly three quarters of them present only once. Source material: peripheral blood. The receptor source for this set is a woman between 45 and 65 years old with active or convalescent COVID-19.

This chain links TRBV14 with TRBJ2-1; D gene ambiguous. CDR3 size: 16 residues. The germline V gene has CDR1 SGHDN and CDR2 FVKESK. V shed 1 base and J shed 2 bases, with 12 bases lying between them. The CDR3: CASSQVPLGPYNEQFF. The CDR3 nucleotides are TGTGCCAGCAGCCAAGTCCCTTTGGGCCCCTACAATGAGCAGTTCTTC.

V and J are TRBV6-2 or TRBV6-3 and TRBJ1-1; D is perhaps TRBD1 (5 bases). Per germline, CDR1 MNHEY and CDR2 SVGEGT. The V and J ends lost 7 bases and 8 bases respectively, with 17 bases between them. CDR3 length: 13 amino acids. CDR3 sequence reads: CASTPTESLEAFF. The DNA of the CDR3 is TGTGCCAGCACCCCGACAGAATCACTCGAAGCTTTCTTT.

This chain connects TRBV6-5 to TRBJ1-2; D unresolved. The CDR3 sequence is 13 residues long. Deletions cut 2 bases from V and 2 bases from J, with 6 bases between. Germline V gene sequence: CDR1 MNHEY, CDR2 SVGAGI. The CDR3 nucleotides are TGTGCCAGCAGTTACGGGCAGAACTATGGCTACACCTTC. As protein: CASSYGQNYGYTF.

This clone was counted a single time. This chain connects TRBV2 to TRBJ2-2; a possible D gene is TRBD2 (6 bases). The CDR3 covers 16 residues. V lost 6 bases, J lost 1 base, and 15 bases lay in between. Germline V lookup: CDR1 SNHLY, CDR2 FYNNEI. For the CDR3, the DNA is TGTGCCAGCAGCCGGGGGTGGGATTTGAACACCGGGGAGCTGTTTTTT. Translated, it gives CASSRGWDLNTGELFF.

This clone has more than one count but fewer than ten. V gene TRBV2 combines with J gene TRBJ2-3; 8 bases agree with TRBD1. There are 13 residues in the CDR3. Germline V gives CDR1 SNHLY, CDR2 FYNNEI. Germline trimming cut 6 bases from V and 3 bases from J; bases unmatched to any gene: 2. The CDR3 reads CASRGDRTDTQYF. Here the CDR3 DNA reads TGTGCCAGCAGGGGGGACAGGACAGATACGCAGTATTTT.

V usage is TRBV5-8 and J usage is TRBJ2-7; 7 bases are shared with TRBD1. Germline CDR1 reads SGHTS; CDR2 reads YDEGEE. The CDR3 has 13 amino acids. Unmatched junction bases numbered 7, after V lost 4 bases and J lost 6 bases. The CDR3 DNA reads TGTGCCAGCAGCACCGGGACAGTCCTCGAGCAGTACTTC. This encodes CASSTGTVLEQYF.

This clone was recorded only once. This rearrangement joins TRBV27 to TRBJ2-7; 12 bases line up with TRBD1. J was trimmed by 2 bases and V by 2 bases; bases with no gene match: 1. The CDR3 has 15 residues. Germline assignment: CDR1 MNHEY and CDR2 SMNVEV (reference sequence). The CDR3 sequence is CASSLGTGGPYEQYF. In DNA, the CDR3 is TGTGCCAGCAGTTTAGGGACAGGGGGCCCCTACGAGCAGTACTTC.

The chain combines TRBV10-3 with TRBJ2-3; no reliable D call. Germline CDR1 and CDR2: ENHRY and SYGVKD. The CDR3 spans 14 residues. Deletions cut 4 bases from V and 1 base from J, with 9 bases between. CDR3 sequence reads: CAISVELGTDTQYF. The CDR3 DNA is TGTGCCATCAGTGTAGAATTAGGCACAGATACGCAGTATTTT.

The chain is built from TRBV18 and TRBJ2-7; no clear D gene. V was trimmed by 2 bases and J by 3 bases, leaving 8 bases between them. This CDR3 has 13 residues. Germline V lookup: CDR1 KGHSH, CDR2 LQKENI. For the CDR3, the DNA is TGTGCCAGCTCACCAACCAACGGCTACGAGCAGTACTTC. This codes for CASSPTNGYEQYF.

The V call is TRBV6-2 or TRBV6-3, the J call TRBJ1-2; TRBD1 is a possible D gene (5 bases). CDR1 and CDR2 from the germline V gene are MNHEY and SVGEGT. CDR3 length: 14 amino acids. Trimming shortened V by 6 bases and J by 4 bases, and 15 bases separated the two germline ends. In DNA, the CDR3 is TGTGCCAGCAGCTCCACTACAGGCTCCTATGGCTACACCTTC. Its translation is CASSSTTGSYGYTF.

The chain has TRBV5-1 and TRBJ2-7; 9 nucleotides agree with TRBD2. The CDR3 runs 15 residues. Unmatched junction bases numbered 9, after V lost 4 bases and J lost 4 bases. The germline V gene has CDR1 SGHRS and CDR2 YFSETQ. The CDR3 sequence: CASSQIGLAPYEQYF. For the CDR3, the DNA is TGCGCCAGCAGCCAGATAGGACTAGCGCCTTACGAGCAGTACTTC.

The V gene is TRBV11-3, the J gene TRBJ2-7; 10 positions agree with TRBD2. Germline V gives CDR1 SGHNT, CDR2 YENEEA. The junction had 3 bases not matched to a gene; V was cut back by 1 base and J by 3 bases. The CDR3 totals 15 residues. The CDR3 protein is CASSLGGTSDYEQYF. CDR3 DNA: TGTGCCAGCAGCTTAGGCGGGACTAGCGACTACGAGCAGTACTTC.

The chain has TRBV27 and TRBJ1-5; tentatively, D is TRBD1 (5 bases). Germline V gene sequence: CDR1 MNHEY, CDR2 SMNVEV (reference sequence). V gave up 6 bases and J gave up 0 bases, with 15 bases separating them. CDR3 size: 16 residues. CDR3 protein: CASRFRQKNSNQPQHF. CDR3 bases: TGTGCCAGCAGGTTTCGACAGAAAAATAGCAATCAGCCCCAGCATTTT.

V usage is TRBV5-1 and J usage is TRBJ1-1; D perhaps matches TRBD1 (5 bases). The CDR3 covers 13 residues. Germline V CDR1 and CDR2: SGHRS, YFSETQ. Trimming removed 1 base from V and 8 bases from J, with 12 bases in between. This CDR3 reads CASSLLGNREAFF. The CDR3 nucleotides read TGCGCCAGCAGCTTGTTAGGGAACAGGGAAGCTTTCTTT. Together with reference TRBV5-1 and TRBJ1-1, the CDR3 gives the full variable domain: KAGVTQTPRYLIKTRGQQVTLSCSPISGHRSVSWYQQTPGQGLQFLFEYFSETQRNKGNFPGRFSGRQFSNSRSEMNVSTLELGDSALYLCASSLLGNREAFFGQGTRLTVV.

V usage is TRBV21-1 and J usage is TRBJ2-2; TRBD2, the table's D call, was not compared with the DNA. TRBV21-1 is labeled a pseudogene. The CDR3 has 19 residues. The CDR3 DNA is TGTGCCACCTTGAATCGCCTTCCGGGACTAGCGGGAGTTCCCGGGGAGCTGTTTTTT. Amino acid sequence: CATLNRLPGLAGVPGELFF.

The rearrangement links TRBV28 to TRBJ1-1; 8 bases match TRBD1. The CDR3 loop spans 16 amino acids. Germline V gene lookup returns CDR1 MDHEN and CDR2 SYDVKM. V trimming: 4 bases; J trimming: 4 bases; junction bases outside the gene matches: 11. The CDR3 sequence: CASSSRQGRAITEAFF. DNA for the CDR3: TGTGCCAGCAGTTCGCGACAGGGGAGGGCTATCACTGAAGCTTTCTTT.

This chain connects TRBV28 to TRBJ1-5; D ambiguous. The CDR3 consists of 15 residues. Trimming shortened V by 8 bases and J by 0 bases, and 14 bases separated the two germline ends. Germline assignment: CDR1 MDHEN and CDR2 SYDVKM. The CDR3 region is CASSLAEYSNQPQHF. CDR3 sequence (DNA): TGTGCCAGCTCTTTAGCCGAGTATAGCAATCAGCCCCAGCATTTT.

Here the CDR3 reads CSVEEQGRYGYTF. CDR3 bases: TGCAGCGTTGAAGAGCAGGGAAGATATGGCTACACCTTC. The chain links TRBV29-1 to TRBJ1-2, with D maybe TRBD1 (5 bases). V gave up 0 bases and J gave up 5 bases, with 10 bases separating them. Looked up from germline, CDR1 is SQVTM and CDR2 is ANQGSEA. The CDR3 is 13 amino acids.